This TCR beta chain was retrieved from a study of cytomegalovirus exposure and HLA in healthy donors (dated by TCRdb to about 2017). With regard to the full study: An earlier analysis of under 600 of the donors reported 250 to 300 Gb of sequence data and roughly 100 million unique TCR beta sequences from about 179 million T cells. An early release covering about 600 HLA-typed donors comprised roughly 300 gigabases of sequencing data and 85 million or so unique TCR sequences. Of the 300 to 500 genotyped donors, less than 90% were placed in the genetic ancestry cluster associated with self-reported Caucasian donors. The study was designed to test whether signatures of past pathogen exposure could be identified by cataloging public T cell receptors. The study profiled the T cell repertoires of hundreds of subjects by immunosequencing and related them to cytomegalovirus serostatus. Along with the 666-subject first cohort, a separate validation cohort of over a hundred different subjects was used. The study combined high-throughput TCR immunosequencing, statistical association of individual TCRs with disease status, and machine learning to predict cytomegalovirus infection status. A later analysis re-examined previously published TCR beta repertoires from just over 650 donors and added high-resolution HLA genotyping to investigate patterns of TCR occurrence. In the later analysis, no new phenotypic data were used to find candidate immune exposures; instead, reliance was placed on TCR beta sequences and their occurrence across donors. In an earlier analysis of roughly 540 of the donors, high-throughput TCR beta sequencing was used to judge whether each TCR beta V gene segment behaved as functional or pseudogenic. Donor age, sex, ethnicity and CMV serostatus were compiled alongside the repertoire data. A later genetic analysis used genome-wide SNP genotypes for about 65% of the 666 donors, treating that subset as a discovery cohort. Every repertoire in the discovery cohort had been generated on one and the same sequencing platform. HLA typing covered class I and class II loci at four-digit resolution. The number of donors typed differed by locus, with about 629-640 for A, B, C, DRB1 and DQB1, more than 500 for DQA1, 600 to 610 for DPA1, and some 440 for DPB1. About five DR-DQ haplotypes were handled as single units for association and clustering because linkage in the cohort was strong. Among about 400 genotyped donors of the cohort, an average of about 220,000 unique TCR beta nucleotide sequences was sequenced per donor, of which about 18% were non-productive.

With respect to this clone: The specificity of this receptor is unknown. Per-base quality was not reported, and no clone a single base away is much larger than it.

Libraries were built with the immunoSEQ multiplex PCR assay. The multiplex PCR relied on a mix of 60 forward primers for TCR Vbeta segments and 13 reverse primers for TCR Jbeta segments. A multiplex PCR assay on genomic DNA amplified the CDR3 region of rearranged TCR beta genes. On the Illumina HiSeq System, the amplified TCR beta libraries were sequenced as 87-base-pair reads. The study's own analysis went as follows. Across the 666 repertoires, a later analysis counted roughly 77 million unique TCR beta chains, approximately 10 million of which were shared by at least two donors. A nearest-neighbor algorithm error-corrected the raw reads and collapsed the reads into unique sequences, merging closely related sequences to remove PCR and sequencing errors. To assign V, D and J gene segments, CDR3 sequences were aligned to IMGT reference sequences. Each retained sequence needed at least a six-nucleotide match to both a V gene segment and a J gene segment. A rearrangement was called productive if the CDR3 had no stop codons and remained in frame with V and J, and every other rearrangement was called non-productive. Following IMGT convention, CDR3 was defined as the stretch from the second conserved V-encoded cysteine to the conserved J-encoded phenylalanine. Sequences without an unambiguous match to a single V gene segment were excluded from the earlier analysis of approximately 600 of the donors. An earlier analysis of almost 600 of the donors classified V segments as functional when productive rearrangements were above 56.7% and as segregating when the standard deviation between donors was above 5%. To diagnose cytomegalovirus status from the catalog of TCR beta chain sequences, a statistical classification framework was built. In a later analysis, V and J genes were assigned by comparing TCR nucleotide sequences against IMGT/GENE-DB human TR gene sequences. The TCRdist pipeline was used in a later analysis to assign CDR3 sequences and most-parsimonious VDJ recombination scenarios. A later analysis defined each TCR beta chain by its CDR3 amino acid sequence plus V-gene family, and excluded reads lacking a unique V-gene family. In a later analysis, 550 to 650 highly shared, low-generation-probability nucleotide sequences were removed to address suspected cross-contamination and a sequencing artifact. A later analysis calculated a clonal expansion index for each public chain from normalized within-repertoire ranks of inferred template counts. In a later analysis, generation probabilities were computed with a VDJ recombination model fitted to out-of-frame rearrangements, and the resulting probabilities were checked against IGoR. A later analysis scored TCR-TCR, TCR-HLA and TCR-CMV co-occurrence with hypergeometric tests, applying a repertoire-size bias correction to TCR pairs. To estimate false discovery rates, a later analysis permuted the HLA or CMV assignments 20 times. In a later analysis, co-occurring TCRs were grouped using DBSCAN, with TCRdist sequence similarity added in when clustering inside HLA-allele-positive subsets. Repertoires with fewer than 30,000 or more than 120,000 public chains, plus five repertoires with anomalous nucleotide sharing, were excluded from co-occurrence clustering. The immuneACCESS repertoire file appears here via TCRdb, limited to in-frame rearrangements. These files lack a portion of the clones; in checked studies, under half of the deficit traces to unresolved V genes, and the cause of the others is not known. D and trimming come from the DNA, and the V and J calls and clone size come from that table. The sample table contains approximately 140,000 clones; only one count was recorded for roughly four fifths of them. The top ten constitute over 13% of the sample.

Inclusive of the bounding cysteine and phenylalanine, the CDR3 is 11 residues long. Only the CDR3 DNA is retained, 33 bases long and in frame from the first base. V is shortened by 7 bases, J by 5 bases, and the region joining them spans 8 bases. As encoded in the germline V gene (reference sequence), CDR1 is SEHNR while CDR2 is FQNEAQ. The cohort consisted of 650 to 850 healthy bone marrow donors. At the time of sampling, every cohort member was nominally healthy, though immune exposures that went unrecorded were likely present. CMV serostatus was recorded as positive for 289 and negative for about 50% of the roughly 700 cohort members, whereas no CMV serostatus was recorded for the donor in question. A peripheral blood sample was collected from each donor, and TCR beta sequencing was performed on peripheral blood mononuclear cells. Genomic DNA was extracted from the blood cell samples with the Qiagen DNeasy Blood Extraction Kit.

The investigation overall reported the following: In a later analysis, HLA-associated TCR beta chains were found to be more clonally expanded and to have lower generation probabilities than equally common non-associated chains. A further reported finding was that TCR beta sequences accurately predicted the HLA-A and HLA-B alleles for most subjects in the first cohort. Because HLA typing was unavailable for some donors at each locus, only the typed subset was used in association tests. Fewer than 20 rarely observed V segments, including chromosome 9 orphons, were excluded from the earlier analysis of a few hundred of the donors because counts were too low. The classifier was reported to diagnose cytomegalovirus status with high specificity and sensitivity in both the original and validation cohorts. While some public TCRs were present in many individuals, most TCR sequences turned up only very rarely across donors. A later analysis associated about 17,000 TCR beta sequences with specific HLA alleles at a false discovery rate of 0.05. In a later analysis, most CMV-associated TCR beta chains were found to appear HLA-restricted, with HLA associations seemingly driven largely by CMV exposure. A cluster of highly shared sequence variants was judged likely to be a technical artifact of the sequencing pipeline. V-gene and J-gene trimming of TCR beta chains was associated with a missense DCLRE1C variant in a later genetic analysis, and the association was replicated in an independent cohort. Correlated functional status among segregating V segments might reflect linkage disequilibrium, but an unknown experimental factor could not be ruled out. According to a later analysis, parvovirus B19, influenza, CMV and Epstein-Barr virus appeared linked to several top co-occurrence clusters. Because the 87-base-pair reads could not distinguish some IMGT-functional V segments, including TRBV6-2 and TRBV6-3, those segments were excluded. The authors suggested that the approach could potentially be extended to other disease states and immunological phenotypes. A total of 150 or so TCR beta chains were listed by the study as associated with cytomegalovirus. The only immune exposure information available for the cohort was CMV serostatus. Roughly uniform sequencing depth across donors was assumed in presence/absence analyses, although this assumption may not hold. Broadly in line with IMGT annotations, most TCR beta V segments showed up in productive rearrangements about 87% or about 30% of the time in an earlier analysis of about 500 of the donors. The cohort was sequenced for TCR beta chains only, and without alpha or paired-chain data the features that could be detected were limited. Strong co-occurrence of HLA alleles, especially DR and DQ, made assigning TCR associations to individual alleles difficult. In a later genetic analysis, fewer N-insertions in productive TCRs were reported among donors in an Asian-associated ancestry cluster than the roughly 700-donor mean. According to a later analysis, TCR association rates differed among HLA loci, with DRB1 alleles showing the most associated TCRs and HLA-C alleles showing the fewest. In vitro tests confirmed that a few of the cytomegalovirus-associated TCR beta chains recognize cytomegalovirus antigens.

The chain is encoded by TRBV7-9 joined to TRBJ1-1; the D gene identity is not certain. Sequenced material: PBMCs. The receptor was derived from a human donor in good health. In nucleotide form, the sequence is TGTGCCAGCACTAGATCTACTGAAGCTTTCTTT. Translated, it reads CASTRSTEAFF.